This T cell receptor (beta chain) was identified in a study of response to subunit inactivated influenza vaccine. Study-level points and caveats: Researchers suggested that each seasonal influenza vaccination recruits few new T cells.

The CDR3 has 14 residues. Trimming took 0 bases from V and 0 from J; bases not matched to a gene: 2. CDR1 DFQATT and CDR2 SNEGSKA come from the germline V gene (reference sequence). Note on this clonotype: The antigen remains undetermined.

Using its own MiXCR run on the RT-PCR reads, TCRdb lists one record per CDR3 protein. Of more than 700,000 distinct CDR3 sequences listed, 20% to 25% were seen once; the top ten hold approximately 10%. The starting material was PBMCs from blood, obtained approximately 5 days after vaccination. The chain carries TRBV20-1 and TRBJ2-7, with 7 bases fitting TRBD2. The receptor was derived from a man aged 50 to 60 who received an inactivated influenza vaccine. The CDR3 region has the DNA TGCAGTGCTAGAGAAGCGGGACGCTCCTACGAGCAGTACTTC. This translates into CSAREAGRSYEQYF.